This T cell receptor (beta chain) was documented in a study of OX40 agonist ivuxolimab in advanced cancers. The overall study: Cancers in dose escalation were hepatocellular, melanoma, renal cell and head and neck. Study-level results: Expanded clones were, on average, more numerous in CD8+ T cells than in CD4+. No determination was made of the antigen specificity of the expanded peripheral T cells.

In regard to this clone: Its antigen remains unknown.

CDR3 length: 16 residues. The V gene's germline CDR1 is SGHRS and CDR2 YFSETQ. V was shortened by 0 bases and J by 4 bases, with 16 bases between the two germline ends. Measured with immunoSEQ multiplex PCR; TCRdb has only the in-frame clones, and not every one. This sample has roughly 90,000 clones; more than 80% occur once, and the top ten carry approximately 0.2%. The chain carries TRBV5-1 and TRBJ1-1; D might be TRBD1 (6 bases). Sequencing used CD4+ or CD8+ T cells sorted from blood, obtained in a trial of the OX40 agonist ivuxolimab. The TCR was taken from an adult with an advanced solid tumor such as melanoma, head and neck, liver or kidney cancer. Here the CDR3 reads CASSLEDWGQGTEAFF. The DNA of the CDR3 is TGCGCCAGCAGCTTGGAAGATTGGGGGCAGGGCACTGAAGCTTTCTTT.